The rows below give T cell receptor beta chains drawn from one sample of a study of CD8 T cells in Susac syndrome. TCRdb analysed the immunoSEQ multiplex PCR reads with MiXCR anew, one entry per CDR3 protein. This sample has tens of thousands of distinct CDR3 sequences; roughly 95% occur once, and the top ten carry about 0.5%. Material: CD8+ T cells from PBMCs. The source of these receptors is a human donor with Susac syndrome. CDR3s include the opening cysteine and the closing phenylalanine or tryptophan. D genes are given only for firm matches. The size entry is marked missing in some rows and otherwise reads once, few, many or a size class.

j_gene,d_gene,v_gene,len,abundance,CDR3nt,CDR3aa
TRBJ2-7,TRBD2,TRBV28,15,once,TGTGCCAGCAGTCTCGGGCGCGGGGGAGAGTACGAGCAGTACTTC,CASSLGRGGEYEQYF
TRBJ2-3,TRBD2,TRBV12-3/TRBV12-4,16,-,TGTGCCAGCATACCTGGGGGGGAGATCTTGAGGGATACGCAGTATTTT,CASIPGGEILRDTQYF
TRBJ1-1,-,TRBV28,15,-,TGTGCCAGCAGTGGGAGGGCGACGGGGAACACTAAAGCTTTCTTT,CASSGRATGNTKAFF
TRBJ1-1,TRBD1,TRBV7-3,15,-,TGTGCCAGCAGCCCTCCGGACAGGGGCGGAACTGAAGCTTTCTTT,CASSPPDRGGTEAFF
TRBJ2-1,TRBD2,TRBV24-1,13,-,TGTGCCAGCGGACTAGCGTACAACAATGAGCAGTTCTTC,CASGLAYNNEQFF
TRBJ2-1,-,TRBV20-1,16,-,TGCAGTGCTAGAGATTGGGGGACTGACAGTTACAATGAGCAGTTCTTC,CSARDWGTDSYNEQFF
TRBJ1-1,-,TRBV6-2/TRBV6-3,17,-,TGTGCCAGCAGCCCCCACTTGCGGGGGGCGAAGACCACTGAAGCTTTCTTT,CASSPHLRGAKTTEAFF
TRBJ1-5,TRBD1,TRBV3-1,14,-,TGTGCCAGCAGCCAGGACAGGTTCCCGGGGCCCCAGCATTTT,CASSQDRFPGPQHF
TRBJ2-2,TRBD2,TRBV5-1,21,-,TGCGCCAGCAGCTTGTCGGCAGCCTTCGGGGGGTCGAACGCGAACACCGGGGAGCTGTTTTTT,CASSLSAAFGGSNANTGELFF
TRBJ1-1,-,TRBV9,14,-,TGTGCCAGCAGCGTCGGAGGGGCCCTCCCTGAAGCTTTCTTT,CASSVGGALPEAFF
TRBJ1-1,-,TRBV7-9,16,-,TGTGCCAGCAGCTTAGCTCGGATTACAATGCGGACTGAAGCTTTCTTT,CASSLARITMRTEAFF
TRBJ2-7,-,TRBV5-1,11,few,TGCGCCAGCAAAAGGGGCGACGAGCAGTACTTC,CASKRGDEQYF
TRBJ1-2,-,TRBV5-6,14,-,TGTGCCAGCAGCCCGGGGAGGGCAGAATATGGCTACACCTTC,CASSPGRAEYGYTF
TRBJ1-2,TRBD1,TRBV20-1,14,-,TGCAGTGCTAGGGGGACAGGGGCGAACTATGGCTACACCTTC,CSARGTGANYGYTF
TRBJ1-2,-,TRBV20-1,12,-,TGCAGTGCTAGAGATCCTTTAGATGGCTACACCTTC,CSARDPLDGYTF
TRBJ1-4,-,TRBV7-9,17,-,TGTGCCAGCAGCGCCCCGGTCTCGACTGCAACTAATGAAAAACTGTTTTTT,CASSAPVSTATNEKLFF
TRBJ2-7,-,TRBV9,15,-,TGTGCCAGCAGCCTAGAGGTTAGCCCCTCCTACGAGCAGTACTTC,CASSLEVSPSYEQYF
TRBJ2-7,-,TRBV4-1,14,-,TGCGCCAGCAGCCAAGGAACCAACTCCTACGAGCAGTACTTC,CASSQGTNSYEQYF
TRBJ2-2,-,TRBV12-3/TRBV12-4,14,-,TGTGCCAGCAGTCCTGCCCCGGGCACCGGGGAGCTGTTTTTT,CASSPAPGTGELFF
TRBJ2-3,TRBD1,TRBV24-1,14,-,TGTGCCACCAGTGATAGGGACAGGCTGGATACGCAGTATTTT,CATSDRDRLDTQYF
TRBJ2-1,-,TRBV14,13,-,TGTGCCAGCAGCCCATTTTCCTACAATGAGCAGTTCTTC,CASSPFSYNEQFF
TRBJ2-5,TRBD1,TRBV20-1,14,-,TGCAGTGCTAGAGGGGACAGGCCCGAAGAGACCCAGTACTTC,CSARGDRPEETQYF
TRBJ2-1,TRBD2,TRBV12-3/TRBV12-4,15,-,TGTGCCAGCAGATCGGGGGGTAGCTCCTACAATGAGCAGTTCTTC,CASRSGGSSYNEQFF
TRBJ2-1,-,TRBV11-2,15,-,TGTGCCAGCAGCTTAGGCGACTTAAGTTACAATGAGCAGTTCTTC,CASSLGDLSYNEQFF
TRBJ2-2,TRBD2,TRBV4-1,12,-,TGCGCCAGCAGCCAGGGACTAGGACAGCTGTTTTTT,CASSQGLGQLFF
TRBJ2-2,-,TRBV7-3,14,-,TGTGCCAGCAGGCGCGGAATGGGGACCGGGGAGCTGTTTTTT,CASRRGMGTGELFF
TRBJ2-7,-,TRBV27,16,-,TGTGCCAGCAATCCAACTGGGGGCCTATCGTCCCACGAGCAGTACTTC,CASNPTGGLSSHEQYF
TRBJ1-1,-,TRBV27,11,few,TGTGCCAGCAGTTTAGGCCGTGAAGCTTTCTTT,CASSLGREAFF
TRBJ2-5,-,TRBV5-1,14,-,TGCGCCAGCAGCTTCCGGGGGAAACAAGAGACCCAGTACTTC,CASSFRGKQETQYF
TRBJ1-2,TRBD1,TRBV29-1,14,-,TGCAGCGTTGACGGGACAGGGCCGGTGGATGGCTACACCTTC,CSVDGTGPVDGYTF
TRBJ1-2,TRBD1,TRBV30,11,once,TGTGCCTGGGACAGGGCGGATGGCTACACCTTC,CAWDRADGYTF
TRBJ2-1,-,TRBV7-9,14,once,TGTGCCAGCAGCACCGGAAGGGGGAACAATGAGCAGTTCTTC,CASSTGRGNNEQFF
TRBJ2-1,TRBD2,TRBV2,16,-,TGTGCCAGCAGCGGGACTAGCGGGGGGAGTTACAATGAGCAGTTCTTC,CASSGTSGGSYNEQFF
TRBJ1-2,-,TRBV29-1,12,-,TGCAGCGTTGTCGTGCAGGGTGATGGCTACACCTTC,CSVVVQGDGYTF
TRBJ2-3,-,TRBV12-3/TRBV12-4,16,-,TGTGCCAGCAGCCTCGTTTGGGCAGGAATCCCAGATACGCAGTATTTT,CASSLVWAGIPDTQYF
TRBJ2-5,TRBD2,TRBV7-2,16,-,TGTGCCAGCAGCTCGACTAGCGGGGGGGCCAGGGAGACCCAGTACTTC,CASSSTSGGARETQYF
TRBJ1-2,-,TRBV7-2,13,few,TGTGCCAGCAGCTTCCTCGGGGGCTATGGCTACACCTTC,CASSFLGGYGYTF
TRBJ2-1,TRBD2,TRBV12-3/TRBV12-4,15,-,TGTGCCAGCAGTTCGGCTAGCGGGGGCGGGAATGAGCAGTTCTTC,CASSSASGGGNEQFF
TRBJ1-5,TRBD1,TRBV5-1,16,-,TGCGCCAGCAGCTTGGCCGACAGGGGGGCAGCTCAGCCCCAGCATTTT,CASSLADRGAAQPQHF
TRBJ1-2,TRBD1,TRBV11-2,14,-,TGTGCCAGCAGCTTGAGGACAGGGGTTTATGGCTACACCTTC,CASSLRTGVYGYTF
TRBJ2-3,TRBD2,TRBV7-8,16,-,TGTGCCAGCAGCTCCTTAGCGGGGGGCAAGGGAGATACGCAGTATTTT,CASSSLAGGKGDTQYF
TRBJ2-2,-,TRBV7-9,14,-,TGTGCCAGCAGCTTAGTGTCAAGCACCGGGGAGCTGTTTTTT,CASSLVSSTGELFF
TRBJ2-3,TRBD2,TRBV12-3/TRBV12-4,13,-,TGTGCCAGCAGGGGGACTAGTTCCAGTACGCAGTATTTT,CASRGTSSSTQYF
TRBJ2-7,TRBD2,TRBV27,16,once,TGTGCCAGCAGTTCAACGGGACTAGCGGCGAACTACGAGCAGTACTTC,CASSSTGLAANYEQYF
TRBJ2-7,-,TRBV9,11,-,TGTGCCAGCGGACTAATCGACGAGCAGTACTTC,CASGLIDEQYF
TRBJ2-7,-,TRBV4-2,14,-,TGTGCCAGCAGCCCCCCTGGGCAGGAAAACGAGCAGTACTTC,CASSPPGQENEQYF
TRBJ2-1,TRBD2,TRBV19,12,-,TGTGCCAGTAGTATACGGGGGGACCGGCAGTTCTTC,CASSIRGDRQFF
TRBJ1-1,-,TRBV9,12,-,TGTGCCAGCAGCCGATTTAACACTGAAGCTTTCTTT,CASSRFNTEAFF